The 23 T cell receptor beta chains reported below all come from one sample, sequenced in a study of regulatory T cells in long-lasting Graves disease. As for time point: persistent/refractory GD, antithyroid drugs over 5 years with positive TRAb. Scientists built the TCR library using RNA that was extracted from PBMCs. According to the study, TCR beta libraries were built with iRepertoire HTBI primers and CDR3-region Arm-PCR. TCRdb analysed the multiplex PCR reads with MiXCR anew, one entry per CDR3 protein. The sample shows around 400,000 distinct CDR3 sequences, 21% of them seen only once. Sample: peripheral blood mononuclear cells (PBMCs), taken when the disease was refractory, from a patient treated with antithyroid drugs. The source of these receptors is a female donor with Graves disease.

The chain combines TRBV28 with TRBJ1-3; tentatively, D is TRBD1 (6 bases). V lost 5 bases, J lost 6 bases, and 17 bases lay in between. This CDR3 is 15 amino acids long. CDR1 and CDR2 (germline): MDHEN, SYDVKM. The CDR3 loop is CASSPAGQNKNTIYF. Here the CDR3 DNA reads TGTGCCAGCAGTCCTGCAGGACAGAATAAAAACACCATATATTTT.

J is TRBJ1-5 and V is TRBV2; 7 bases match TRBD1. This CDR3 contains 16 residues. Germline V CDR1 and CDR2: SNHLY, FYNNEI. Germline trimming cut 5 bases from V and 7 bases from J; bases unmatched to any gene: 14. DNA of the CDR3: TGTGCCAGCAGTCCGAACACAGGGGAAGTAGGCCAGCCCCAGCATTTT. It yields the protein CASSPNTGEVGQPQHF.

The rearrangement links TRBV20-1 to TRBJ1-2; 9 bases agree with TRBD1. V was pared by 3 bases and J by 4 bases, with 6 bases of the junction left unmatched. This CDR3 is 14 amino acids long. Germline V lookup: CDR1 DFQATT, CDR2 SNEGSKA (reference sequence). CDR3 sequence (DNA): TGCAGTGCTAGCAGCGGGGACAGGGTCTATGGCTACACCTTC. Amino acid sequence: CSASSGDRVYGYTF.

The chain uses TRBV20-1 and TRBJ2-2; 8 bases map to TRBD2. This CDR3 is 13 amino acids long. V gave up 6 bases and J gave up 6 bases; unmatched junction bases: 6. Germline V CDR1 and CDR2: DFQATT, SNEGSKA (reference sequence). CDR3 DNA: TGCAGTGCCCAGCGGGAGTCTCCCGGGGAGCTGTTTTTT. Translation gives CSAQRESPGELFF.

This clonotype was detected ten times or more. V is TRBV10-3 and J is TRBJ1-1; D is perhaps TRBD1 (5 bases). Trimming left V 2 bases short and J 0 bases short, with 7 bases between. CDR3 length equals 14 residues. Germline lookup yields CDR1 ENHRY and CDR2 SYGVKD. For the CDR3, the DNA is TGTGCCATCAGTGAGGTAGGGGTGAACACTGAAGCTTTCTTT. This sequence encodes CAISEVGVNTEAFF.

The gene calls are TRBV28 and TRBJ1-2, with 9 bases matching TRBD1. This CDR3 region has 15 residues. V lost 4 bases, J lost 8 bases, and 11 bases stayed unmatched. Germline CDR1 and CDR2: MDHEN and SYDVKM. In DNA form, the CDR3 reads TGTGCCAGCAGTTCAGGCGGGACAGGGAGTTACGGCTACACCTTC. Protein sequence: CASSSGGTGSYGYTF.

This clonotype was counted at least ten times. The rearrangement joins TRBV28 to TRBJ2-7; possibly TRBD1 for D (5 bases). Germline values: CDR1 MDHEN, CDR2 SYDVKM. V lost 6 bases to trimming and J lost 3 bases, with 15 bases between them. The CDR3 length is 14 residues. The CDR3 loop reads CASSSPQGIYEQYF. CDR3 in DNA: TGTGCCAGCAGCTCCCCCCAGGGAATCTACGAGCAGTACTTC. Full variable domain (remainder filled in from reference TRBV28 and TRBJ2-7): DVKVTQSSRYLVKRTGEKVFLECVQDMDHENMFWYRQDPGLGLRLIYFSYDVKMKEKGDIPEGYSVSREKKERFSLILESASTNQTSMYLCASSSPQGIYEQYFGPGTRLTVT.

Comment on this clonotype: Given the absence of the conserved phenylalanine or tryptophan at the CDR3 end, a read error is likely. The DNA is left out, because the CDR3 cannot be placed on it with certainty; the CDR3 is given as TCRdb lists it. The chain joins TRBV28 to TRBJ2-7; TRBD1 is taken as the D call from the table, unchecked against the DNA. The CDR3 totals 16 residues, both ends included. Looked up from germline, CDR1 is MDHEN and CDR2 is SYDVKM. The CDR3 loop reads CASSTPRVAGGGERYL.

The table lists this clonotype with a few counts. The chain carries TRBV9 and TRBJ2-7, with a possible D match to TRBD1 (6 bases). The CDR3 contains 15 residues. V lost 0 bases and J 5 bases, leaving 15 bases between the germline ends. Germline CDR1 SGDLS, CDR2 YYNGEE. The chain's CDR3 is CASSVEGGRIDEQYF. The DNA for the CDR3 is TGTGCCAGCAGCGTAGAAGGGGGAAGAATCGACGAGCAGTACTTC.

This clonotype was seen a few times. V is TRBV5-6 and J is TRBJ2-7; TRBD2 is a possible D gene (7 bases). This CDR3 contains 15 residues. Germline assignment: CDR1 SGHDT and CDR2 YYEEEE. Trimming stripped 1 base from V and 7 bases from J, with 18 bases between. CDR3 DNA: TGTGCCAGCAGCTTGACAGGGAGACCCGGGGGGGAGCAGTACTTC. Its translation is CASSLTGRPGGEQYF.

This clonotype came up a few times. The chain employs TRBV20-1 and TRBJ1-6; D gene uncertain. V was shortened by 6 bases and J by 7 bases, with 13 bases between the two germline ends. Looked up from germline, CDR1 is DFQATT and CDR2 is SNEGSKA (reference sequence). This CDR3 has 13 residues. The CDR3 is CSAQTRLNSPLHF. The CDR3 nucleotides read TGCAGTGCCCAGACAAGGCTCAATTCACCCCTCCACTTT.

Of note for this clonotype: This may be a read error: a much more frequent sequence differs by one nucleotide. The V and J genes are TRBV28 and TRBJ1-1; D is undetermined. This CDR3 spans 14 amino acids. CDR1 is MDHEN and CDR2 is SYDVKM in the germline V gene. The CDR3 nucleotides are TGTGCCGGCAGTCTCAGGCCCGCTAACACTGAAGCTTTCTTT. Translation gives CAGSLRPANTEAFF. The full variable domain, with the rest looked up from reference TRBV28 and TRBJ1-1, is DVKVTQSSRYLVKRTGEKVFLECVQDMDHENMFWYRQDPGLGLRLIYFSYDVKMKEKGDIPEGYSVSREKKERFSLILESASTNQTSMYLCAGSLRPANTEAFFGQGTRLTVV.

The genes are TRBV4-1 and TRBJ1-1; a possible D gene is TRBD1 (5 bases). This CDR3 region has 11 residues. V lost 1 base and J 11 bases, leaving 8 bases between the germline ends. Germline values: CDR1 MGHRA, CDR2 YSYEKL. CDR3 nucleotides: TGCGCCAGCAGCCAAGTGGGGCGGGCTTTCTTT. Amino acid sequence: CASSQVGRAFF.

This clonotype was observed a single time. In DNA, the CDR3 is TGTGCCAGCAGCTCACAGGGGGCACGGAACACTGAAGCTTTCTTT. Amino acids: CASSSQGARNTEAFF. This chain connects TRBV11-3 to TRBJ1-1, with 9 bases that match TRBD1. Per germline, CDR1 SGHNT and CDR2 YENEEA. The length of the CDR3 is 15 residues. The junction had 4 bases not matched to a gene; V was cut back by 4 bases and J by 1 base.

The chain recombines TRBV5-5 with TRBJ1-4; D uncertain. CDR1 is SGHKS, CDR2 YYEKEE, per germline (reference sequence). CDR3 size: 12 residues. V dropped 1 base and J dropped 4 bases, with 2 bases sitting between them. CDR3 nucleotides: TGTGCCAGCAGCTTGTATAATGAAAAACTGTTTTTT. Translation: CASSLYNEKLFF.

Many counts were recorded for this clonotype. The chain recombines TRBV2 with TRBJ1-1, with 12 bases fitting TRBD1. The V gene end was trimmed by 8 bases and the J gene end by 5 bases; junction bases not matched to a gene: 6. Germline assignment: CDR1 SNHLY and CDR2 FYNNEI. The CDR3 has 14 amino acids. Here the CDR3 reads CASAWDRGLTEAFF. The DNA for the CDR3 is TGTGCCAGCGCATGGGACAGGGGGCTTACTGAAGCTTTCTTT.

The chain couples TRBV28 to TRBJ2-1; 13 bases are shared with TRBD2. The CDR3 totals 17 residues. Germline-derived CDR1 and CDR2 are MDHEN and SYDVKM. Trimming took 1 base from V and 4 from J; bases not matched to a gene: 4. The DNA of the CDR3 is TGTGCCAGCAGTTTATTCGGACTAGCGGGAGCTTACAATGAGCAGTTCTTC. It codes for CASSLFGLAGAYNEQFF.

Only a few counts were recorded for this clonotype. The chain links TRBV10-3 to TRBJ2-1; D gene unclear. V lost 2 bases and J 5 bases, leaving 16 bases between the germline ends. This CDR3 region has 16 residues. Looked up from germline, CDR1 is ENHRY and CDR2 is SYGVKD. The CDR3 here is CAISEGAADLHNEQFF. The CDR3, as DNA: TGTGCCATCAGTGAGGGCGCGGCCGATCTCCACAATGAGCAGTTCTTC.

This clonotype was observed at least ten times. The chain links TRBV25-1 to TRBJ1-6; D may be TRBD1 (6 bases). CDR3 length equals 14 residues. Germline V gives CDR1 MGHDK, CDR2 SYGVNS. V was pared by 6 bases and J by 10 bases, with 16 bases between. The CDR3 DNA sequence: TGTGCCAGCAGCGCTCAGGGGTATTTATCACCCCTCCACTTT. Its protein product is CASSAQGYLSPLHF.

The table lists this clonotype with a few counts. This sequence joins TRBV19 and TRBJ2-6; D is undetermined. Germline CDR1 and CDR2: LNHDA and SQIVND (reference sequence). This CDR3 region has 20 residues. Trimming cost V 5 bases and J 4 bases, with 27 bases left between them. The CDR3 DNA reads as TGTGCCAGTAGTCGAAAACCCGACAAAGCCCTCAGTAGGGGGGCCAACGTCCTGACTTTC. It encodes CASSRKPDKALSRGANVLTF.

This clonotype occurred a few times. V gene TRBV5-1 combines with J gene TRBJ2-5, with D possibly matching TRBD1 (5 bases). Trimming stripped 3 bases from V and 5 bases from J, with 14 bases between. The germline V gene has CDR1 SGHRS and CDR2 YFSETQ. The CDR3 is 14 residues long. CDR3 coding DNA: TGCGCCAGCAGCTCCCCGGACACGGGTGAGACCCAGTACTTC. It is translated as CASSSPDTGETQYF.

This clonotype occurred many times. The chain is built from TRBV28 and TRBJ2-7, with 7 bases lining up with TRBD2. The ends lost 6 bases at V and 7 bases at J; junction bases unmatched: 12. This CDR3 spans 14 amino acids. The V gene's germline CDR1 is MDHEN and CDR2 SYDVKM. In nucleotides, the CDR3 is TGTGCCAGCAGCCGACGCAGCGGGCGGGGGGAGCAGTACTTC. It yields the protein CASSRRSGRGEQYF. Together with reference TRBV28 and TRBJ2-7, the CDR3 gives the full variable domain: DVKVTQSSRYLVKRTGEKVFLECVQDMDHENMFWYRQDPGLGLRLIYFSYDVKMKEKGDIPEGYSVSREKKERFSLILESASTNQTSMYLCASSRRSGRGEQYFGPGTRLTVT.

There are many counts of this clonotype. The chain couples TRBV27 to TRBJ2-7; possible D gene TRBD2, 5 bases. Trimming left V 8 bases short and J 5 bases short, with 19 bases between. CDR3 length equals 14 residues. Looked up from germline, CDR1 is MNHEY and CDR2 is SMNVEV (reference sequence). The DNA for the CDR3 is TGTGCCAGCGGAATAGGTGGGAGTGAAAACGAGCAGTACTTC. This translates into CASGIGGSENEQYF.